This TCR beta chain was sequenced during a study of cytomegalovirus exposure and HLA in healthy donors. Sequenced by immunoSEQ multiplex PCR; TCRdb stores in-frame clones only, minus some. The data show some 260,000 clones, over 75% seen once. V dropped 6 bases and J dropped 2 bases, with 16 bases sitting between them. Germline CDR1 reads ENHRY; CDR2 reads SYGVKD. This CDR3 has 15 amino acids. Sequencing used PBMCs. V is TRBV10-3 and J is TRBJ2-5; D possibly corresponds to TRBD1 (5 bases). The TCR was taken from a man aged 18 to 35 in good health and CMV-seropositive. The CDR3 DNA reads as TGTGCCATCAGCGGAGCAGCAGGGCTTCAAGAGACCCAGTACTTC. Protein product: CAISGAAGLQETQYF.